This T cell receptor (beta chain) was captured by sequencing in a study of T cells in Graves' hyperthyroidism and ophthalmopathy. TCR beta CDR3 regions were amplified from RNA transcripts. Using the HTBI primer set, a first-round RT-PCR was run on the TCR CDR3. In TCRdb, the multiplex PCR reads were re-called with MiXCR into one record per CDR3 protein. The sample contains fewer than 550,000 distinct CDR3 sequences, roughly 14% of which appear only once. Germline loops: CDR1 SQVTM, CDR2 ANQGSEA. Trimming removed 5 bases from V and 4 bases from J, with 8 bases in between. The CDR3 covers 11 residues. This clonotype was picked up many times.

The V gene is TRBV29-1, the J gene TRBJ1-1, with D uncertain. The sequence came from a woman between 18 and 29 years old with Graves' hyperthyroidism. Sample: blood. The CDR3 region is CSVLGSTEAFF. Here the CDR3 DNA reads TGCAGCGTTTTGGGGTCCACTGAAGCTTTCTTT.